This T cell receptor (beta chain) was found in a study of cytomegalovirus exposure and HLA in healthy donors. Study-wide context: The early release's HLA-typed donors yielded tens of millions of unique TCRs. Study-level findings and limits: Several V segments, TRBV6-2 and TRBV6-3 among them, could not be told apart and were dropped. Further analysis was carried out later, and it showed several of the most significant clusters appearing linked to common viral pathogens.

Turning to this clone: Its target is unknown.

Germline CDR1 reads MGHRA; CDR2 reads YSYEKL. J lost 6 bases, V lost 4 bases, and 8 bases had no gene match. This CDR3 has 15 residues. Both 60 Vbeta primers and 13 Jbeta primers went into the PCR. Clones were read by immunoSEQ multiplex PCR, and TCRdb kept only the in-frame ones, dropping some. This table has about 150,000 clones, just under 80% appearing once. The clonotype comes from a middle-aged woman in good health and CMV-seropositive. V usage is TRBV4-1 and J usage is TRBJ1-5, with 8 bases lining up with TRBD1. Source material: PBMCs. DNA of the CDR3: TGCGCCAGCAGCCCCCCGGACAGGGTTGGTCAGCCCCAGCATTTT. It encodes CASSPPDRVGQPQHF.